This T cell receptor beta chain was documented in a study of cytomegalovirus exposure and HLA in healthy donors. Across the whole study: HLA-typed donors were the source of 83 million or so unique TCRs, which an early data release held.

The CDR3 extends over 15 amino acids. Trimming shortened V by 5 bases and J by 1 base, and 12 bases separated the two germline ends. Germline V gives CDR1 SNHLY, CDR2 FYNNEI. Whole-study findings and limits: The study listed roughly 150 cytomegalovirus-associated TCR beta chains. One later analysis reportedly identified an Asian-associated ancestry cluster that showed fewer N-insertions than the approximately 700-donor mean.

This clone was seen more than once but under ten times. Its antigen is unidentified. Primers: 60 Vbeta forward and 13 Jbeta reverse. The protocol was immunoSEQ multiplex PCR, while the TCRdb copy is restricted to in-frame clones and leaves out a portion. The sample lists 150,000 to 180,000 clones, about four fifths occurring once. This receptor was obtained from a man younger than 35 in good health and CMV-seronegative. Sequenced material: PBMCs. The chain has TRBV2 and TRBJ2-1; tentatively, D is TRBD1 (5 bases). The DNA of the CDR3 is TGTGCCAGCAGTCAGGGATCTGGGTCCTACAATGAGCAGTTCTTC. It is translated as CASSQGSGSYNEQFF. The complete variable domain, with remaining parts taken from reference TRBV2 and TRBJ2-1, reads EPEVTQTPSHQVTQMGQEVILRCVPISNHLYFYWYRQILGQKVEFLVSFYNNEISEKSEIFDDQFSVERPDGSNFTLKIRSTKLEDSAMYFCASSQGSGSYNEQFFGPGTRLTVL.